This T cell receptor (beta chain) was identified in a study of identical twins. TCRdb processed the 5' RACE reads anew with MiXCR; each CDR3 protein has one entry. The table includes around 480,000 distinct CDR3 sequences, approximately 14% detected once. Study conclusions and caveats: Interpretation of the results relied on cross-sectional statistical analysis and not on following the same donors. Invariant T cells like MAIT and iNKT could partly confound the zero-insertion analyses.

This clonotype appeared many times. The antigen remains undetermined. The CDR3 is made up of 15 amino acids. Germline V gene lookup returns CDR1 SGHRS and CDR2 YFSETQ. V was cut by 0 bases and J by 2 bases, with 11 bases left in between. The same data also contributed to another study, on yellow fever vaccine responses in identical twins. According to that study: After vaccination, twins' T cell response reportedly seemed partly convergent, partly personalized.

The V and J genes are TRBV5-1 and TRBJ2-5, with D possibly matching TRBD1 (5 bases). Sequences were obtained from CD4+ T cells sorted from blood. The source is a woman under 30 in good health. The CDR3 nucleotides are TGCGCCAGCAGCTTGGGTGGACACTCTCAAGAGACCCAGTACTTC. Translation: CASSLGGHSQETQYF. The complete variable domain, with remaining parts taken from reference TRBV5-1 and TRBJ2-5, reads KAGVTQTPRYLIKTRGQQVTLSCSPISGHRSVSWYQQTPGQGLQFLFEYFSETQRNKGNFPGRFSGRQFSNSRSEMNVSTLELGDSALYLCASSLGGHSQETQYFGPGTRLLVL.